The entry below describes one TCR beta chain. What it binds is unknown. The sample is drawn from a study of identifying expanded T cells in peripheral blood. Study results and caveats: Approximately 1.1 clones differed between technical replicates, versus approximately 17 and 20 over time. Variance in clone template counts between approximately two-week samples significantly increased with total template count across all healthy donors.

CDR3 length equals 13 residues. The V gene lost 3 bases and the J gene lost 7 bases, with 9 bases spanning the gap. Germline V gives CDR1 LNHDA, CDR2 SQIVND (reference sequence). Assay used: immunoSEQ multiplex PCR; TCRdb lists only in-frame clones, some missing. The table lists some 93,000 clones, 88% of them singletons, with under 6.5% in the top ten. No infections or other immune events were documented during collection. The clonotype comes from a person aged 18 to 70 in good health. The chain couples TRBV19 to TRBJ1-4; no clear D gene. The sample was blood. The CDR3 DNA follows: TGTGCCAGTAGTATCTCCTCATTTGAAAAACTGTTTTTT. It is translated as CASSISSFEKLFF.